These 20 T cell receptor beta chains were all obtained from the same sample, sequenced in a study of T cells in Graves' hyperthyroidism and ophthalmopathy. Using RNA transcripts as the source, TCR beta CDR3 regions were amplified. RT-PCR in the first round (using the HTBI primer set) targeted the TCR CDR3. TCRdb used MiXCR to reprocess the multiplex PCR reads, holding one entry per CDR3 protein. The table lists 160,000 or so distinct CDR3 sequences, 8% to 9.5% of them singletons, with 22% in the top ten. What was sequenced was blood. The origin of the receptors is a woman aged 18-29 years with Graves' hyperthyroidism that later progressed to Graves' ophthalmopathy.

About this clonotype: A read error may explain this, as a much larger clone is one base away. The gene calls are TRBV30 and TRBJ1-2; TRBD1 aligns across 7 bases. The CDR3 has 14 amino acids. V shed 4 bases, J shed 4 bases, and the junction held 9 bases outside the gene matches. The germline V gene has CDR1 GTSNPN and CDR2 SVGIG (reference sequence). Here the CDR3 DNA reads TGTGCCTGGACGTGGACAGGCGCCTCCTATGGCTACACCTTC. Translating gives CAWTWTGASYGYTF.

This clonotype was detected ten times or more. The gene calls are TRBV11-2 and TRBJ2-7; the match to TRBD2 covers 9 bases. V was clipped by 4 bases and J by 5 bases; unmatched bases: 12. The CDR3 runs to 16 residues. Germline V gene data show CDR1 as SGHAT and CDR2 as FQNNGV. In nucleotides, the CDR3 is TGTGCCAGCAGCTCGCGGGGGGGGGTTACAATCGACGAGCAGTACTTC. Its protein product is CASSSRGGVTIDEQYF.

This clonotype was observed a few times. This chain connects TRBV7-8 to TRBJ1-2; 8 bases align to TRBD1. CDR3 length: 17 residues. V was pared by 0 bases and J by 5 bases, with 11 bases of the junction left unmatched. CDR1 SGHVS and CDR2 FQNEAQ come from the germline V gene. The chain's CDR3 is CASSLAFLRTGPYGYTF. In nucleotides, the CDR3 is TGTGCCAGCAGCTTAGCTTTTTTAAGGACAGGGCCTTATGGCTACACCTTC. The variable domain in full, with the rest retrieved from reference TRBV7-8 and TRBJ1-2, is GAGVSQSPRYKVAKRGQDVALRCDPISGHVSLFWYQQALGQGPEFLTYFQNEAQLDKSGLPSDRFFAERPEGSVSTLKIQRTQQEDSAVYLCASSLAFLRTGPYGYTFGSGTRLTVV.

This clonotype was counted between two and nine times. The CDR3 protein is CASNWGTQQPQHF. CDR3 DNA sequence: TGTGCCAGTAATTGGGGGACCCAACAGCCCCAGCATTTT. V is TRBV19 and J is TRBJ1-5, with D possibly being TRBD1 (5 bases). Germline loops: CDR1 LNHDA, CDR2 SQIVND (reference sequence). V lost 7 bases to trimming and J lost 7 bases, with 14 bases between them. This CDR3 has 13 residues.

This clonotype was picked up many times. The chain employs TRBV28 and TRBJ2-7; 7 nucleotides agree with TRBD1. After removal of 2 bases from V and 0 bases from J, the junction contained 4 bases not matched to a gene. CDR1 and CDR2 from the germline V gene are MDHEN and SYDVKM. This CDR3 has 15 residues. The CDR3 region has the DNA TGTGCCAGCAGTTTAGACCGGGACAGCTCCTACGAGCAGTACTTC. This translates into CASSLDRDSSYEQYF.

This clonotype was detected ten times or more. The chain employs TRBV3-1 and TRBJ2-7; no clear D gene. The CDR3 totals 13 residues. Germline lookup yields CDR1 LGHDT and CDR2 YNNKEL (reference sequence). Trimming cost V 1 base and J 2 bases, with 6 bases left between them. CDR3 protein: CASSQGPPYEQYF. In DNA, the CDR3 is TGTGCCAGCAGCCAAGGGCCTCCCTACGAGCAGTACTTC.

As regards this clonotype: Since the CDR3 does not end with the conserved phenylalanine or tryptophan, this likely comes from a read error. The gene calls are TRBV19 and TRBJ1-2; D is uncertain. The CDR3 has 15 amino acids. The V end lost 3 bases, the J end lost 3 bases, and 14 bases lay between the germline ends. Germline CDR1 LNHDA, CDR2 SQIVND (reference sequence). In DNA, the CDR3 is TGTGCCAGTAGTATCCTTCCAGGTCGAGACTATGGCTACACCCTC. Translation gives CASSILPGRDYGYTL.

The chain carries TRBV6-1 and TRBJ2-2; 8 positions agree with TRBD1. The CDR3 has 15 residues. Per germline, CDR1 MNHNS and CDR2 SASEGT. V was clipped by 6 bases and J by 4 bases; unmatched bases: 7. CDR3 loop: CASRPGQVITGELFF. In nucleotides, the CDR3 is TGTGCCAGCAGGCCGGGACAGGTTATCACCGGGGAGCTGTTTTTT.

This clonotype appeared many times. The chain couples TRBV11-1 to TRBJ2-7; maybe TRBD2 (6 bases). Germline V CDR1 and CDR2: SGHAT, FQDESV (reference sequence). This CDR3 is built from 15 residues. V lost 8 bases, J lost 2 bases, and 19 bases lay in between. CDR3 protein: CASALGAGVTYEQYF. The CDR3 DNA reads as TGTGCCAGCGCCCTGGGAGCGGGTGTGACCTACGAGCAGTACTTC.

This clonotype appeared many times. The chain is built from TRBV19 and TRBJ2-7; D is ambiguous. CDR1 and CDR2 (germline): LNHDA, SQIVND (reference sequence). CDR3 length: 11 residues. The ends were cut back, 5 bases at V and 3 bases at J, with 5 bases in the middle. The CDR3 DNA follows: TGTGCCAGTAGTTTTAACTACGAGCAGTACTTC. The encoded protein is CASSFNYEQYF.

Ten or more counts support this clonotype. CDR3 sequence reads: CASSLTRHEQFF. In DNA, the CDR3 is TGTGCCAGCAGTTTGACTAGGCATGAGCAGTTCTTC. The V gene is TRBV27, the J gene TRBJ2-1; possible D gene TRBD2, 6 bases. The CDR3 runs 12 residues. V was clipped by 3 bases and J by 8 bases, with 8 bases between them. Per germline, CDR1 MNHEY and CDR2 SMNVEV (reference sequence).

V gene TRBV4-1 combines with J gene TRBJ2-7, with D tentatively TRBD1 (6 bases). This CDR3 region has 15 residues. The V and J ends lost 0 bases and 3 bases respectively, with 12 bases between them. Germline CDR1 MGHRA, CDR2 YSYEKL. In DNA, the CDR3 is TGCGCCAGCAGCCAAGATCACGGGACAAGCTACGAGCAGTACTTC. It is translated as CASSQDHGTSYEQYF.

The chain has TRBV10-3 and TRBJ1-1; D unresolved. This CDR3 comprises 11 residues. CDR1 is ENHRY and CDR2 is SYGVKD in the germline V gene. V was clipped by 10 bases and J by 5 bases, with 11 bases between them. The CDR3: CATLRGTEAFF. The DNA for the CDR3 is TGTGCCACCCTTCGGGGTACTGAAGCTTTCTTT.

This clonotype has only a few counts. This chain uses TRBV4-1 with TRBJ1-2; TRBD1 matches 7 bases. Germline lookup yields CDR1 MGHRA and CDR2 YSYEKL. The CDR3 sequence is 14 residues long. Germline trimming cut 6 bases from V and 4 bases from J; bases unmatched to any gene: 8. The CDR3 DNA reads TGCGCCAGCAGGCCCCAGAGGACAGGCTATGGCTACACCTTC. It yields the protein CASRPQRTGYGYTF.

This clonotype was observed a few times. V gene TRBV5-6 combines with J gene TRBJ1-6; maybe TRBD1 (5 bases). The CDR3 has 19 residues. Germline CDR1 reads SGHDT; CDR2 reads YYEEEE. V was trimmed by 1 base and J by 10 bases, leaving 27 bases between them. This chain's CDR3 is CASSLYRLENGGGLSPLHF. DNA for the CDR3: TGTGCCAGCAGCTTGTACCGTCTGGAAAATGGGGGAGGATTGTCACCCCTCCACTTT.

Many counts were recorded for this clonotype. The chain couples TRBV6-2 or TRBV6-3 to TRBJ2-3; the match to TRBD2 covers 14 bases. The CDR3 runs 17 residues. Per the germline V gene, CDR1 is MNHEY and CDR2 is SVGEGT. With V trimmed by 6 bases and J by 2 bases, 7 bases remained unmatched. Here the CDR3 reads CASRTGLAGAYTDTQYF. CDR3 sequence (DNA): TGTGCCAGCAGGACGGGACTAGCGGGAGCGTACACAGATACGCAGTATTTT.

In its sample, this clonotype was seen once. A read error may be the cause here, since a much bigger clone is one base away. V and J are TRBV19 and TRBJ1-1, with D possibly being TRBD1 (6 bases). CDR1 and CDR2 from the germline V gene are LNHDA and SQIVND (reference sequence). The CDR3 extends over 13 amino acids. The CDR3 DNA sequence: TGTGTCAGTAGTTGGGGGGCGCACGCTGAAGCTTTCTTT. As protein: CVSSWGAHAEAFF.

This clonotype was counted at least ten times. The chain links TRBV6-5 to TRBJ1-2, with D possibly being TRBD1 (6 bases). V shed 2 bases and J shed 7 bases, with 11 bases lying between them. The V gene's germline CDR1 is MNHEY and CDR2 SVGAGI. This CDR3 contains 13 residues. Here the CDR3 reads CASSYGGALGYTF. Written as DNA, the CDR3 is TGTGCCAGCAGTTACGGGGGGGCGCTTGGCTACACCTTC.

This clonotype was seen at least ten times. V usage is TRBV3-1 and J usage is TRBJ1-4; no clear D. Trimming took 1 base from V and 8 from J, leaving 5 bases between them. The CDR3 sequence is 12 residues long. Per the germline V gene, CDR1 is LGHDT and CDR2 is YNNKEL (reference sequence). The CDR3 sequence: CASSQVEEKLFF. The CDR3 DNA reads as TGTGCCAGCAGCCAAGTGGAGGAAAAACTGTTTTTT.

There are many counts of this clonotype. The CDR3 protein is CASRTGPVGELFF. Here the CDR3 DNA reads TGTGCCAGCAGAACCGGACCGGTCGGGGAGCTGTTTTTT. The rearrangement joins TRBV12-3 or TRBV12-4 to TRBJ2-2; D gene unclear. V lost 6 bases to trimming and J lost 7 bases, with 12 bases between them. CDR3 size: 13 residues.